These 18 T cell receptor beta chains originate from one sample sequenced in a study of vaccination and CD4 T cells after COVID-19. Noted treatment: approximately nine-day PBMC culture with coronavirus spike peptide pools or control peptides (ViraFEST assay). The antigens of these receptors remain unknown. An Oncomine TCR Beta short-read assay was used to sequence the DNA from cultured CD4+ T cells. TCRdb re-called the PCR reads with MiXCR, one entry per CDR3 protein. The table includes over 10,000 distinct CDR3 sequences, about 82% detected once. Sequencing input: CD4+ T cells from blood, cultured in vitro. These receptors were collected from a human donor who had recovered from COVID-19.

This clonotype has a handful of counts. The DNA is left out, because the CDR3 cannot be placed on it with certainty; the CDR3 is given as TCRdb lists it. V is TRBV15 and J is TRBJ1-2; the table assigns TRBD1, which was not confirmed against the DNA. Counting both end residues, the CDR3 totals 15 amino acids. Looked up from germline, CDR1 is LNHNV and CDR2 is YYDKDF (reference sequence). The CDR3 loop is CATSRDFGAGYGYTF.

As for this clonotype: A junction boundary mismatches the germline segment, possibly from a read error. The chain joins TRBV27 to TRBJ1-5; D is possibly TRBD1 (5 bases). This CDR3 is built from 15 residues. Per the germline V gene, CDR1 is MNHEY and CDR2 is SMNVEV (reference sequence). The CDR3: CASSHLGGSNRPQHF. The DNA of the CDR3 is TGTGCCAGCAGTCACCTCGGGGGGAGCAATCGGCCCCAGCATTTT.

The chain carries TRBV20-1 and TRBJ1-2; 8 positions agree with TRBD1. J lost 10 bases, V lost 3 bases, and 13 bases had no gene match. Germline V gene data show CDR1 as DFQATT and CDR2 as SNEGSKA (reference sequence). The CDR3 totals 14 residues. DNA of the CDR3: TGCAGTGCTAGTCTGCGGACAGGGAGTCTCCTCTACACCTTC. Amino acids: CSASLRTGSLLYTF.

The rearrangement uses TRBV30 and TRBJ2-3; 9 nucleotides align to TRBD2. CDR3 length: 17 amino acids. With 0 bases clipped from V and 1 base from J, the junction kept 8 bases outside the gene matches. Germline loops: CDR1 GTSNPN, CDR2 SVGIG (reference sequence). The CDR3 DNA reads TGTGCCTGGAGTGTACGGGTTCAGCGGGAGGGCACAGATACGCAGTATTTT. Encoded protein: CAWSVRVQREGTDTQYF.

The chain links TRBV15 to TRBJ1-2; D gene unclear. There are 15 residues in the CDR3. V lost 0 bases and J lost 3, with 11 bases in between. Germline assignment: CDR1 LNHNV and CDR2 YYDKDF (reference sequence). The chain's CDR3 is CATSRDLAGDYGYTF. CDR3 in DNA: TGTGCCACCAGCAGAGATTTGGCGGGTGACTATGGCTACACCTTC.

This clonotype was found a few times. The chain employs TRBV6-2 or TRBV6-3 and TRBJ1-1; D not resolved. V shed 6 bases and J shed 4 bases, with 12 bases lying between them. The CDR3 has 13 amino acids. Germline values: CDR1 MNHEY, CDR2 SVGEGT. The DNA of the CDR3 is TGTGCCAGCAGCGATCCTCCCCCCACTGAAGCTTTCTTT. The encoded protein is CASSDPPPTEAFF.

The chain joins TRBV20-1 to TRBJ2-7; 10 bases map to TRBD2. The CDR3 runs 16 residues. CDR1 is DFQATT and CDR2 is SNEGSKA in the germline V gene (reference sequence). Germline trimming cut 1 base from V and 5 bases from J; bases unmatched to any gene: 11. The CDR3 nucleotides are TGCAGTGCTAGAGGTAACGGTTGGCTAGCGGGAGACGAGCAGTACTTC. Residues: CSARGNGWLAGDEQYF.

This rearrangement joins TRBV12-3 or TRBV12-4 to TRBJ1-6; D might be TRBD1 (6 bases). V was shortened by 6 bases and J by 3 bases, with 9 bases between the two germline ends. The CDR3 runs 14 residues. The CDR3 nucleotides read TGTGCCAGCAGAAAGGACAGCTATAATTCACCCCTCCACTTT. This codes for CASRKDSYNSPLHF.

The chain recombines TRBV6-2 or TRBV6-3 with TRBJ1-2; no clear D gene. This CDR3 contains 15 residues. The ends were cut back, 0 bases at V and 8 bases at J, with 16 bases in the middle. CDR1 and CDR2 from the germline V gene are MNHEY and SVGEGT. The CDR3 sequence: CASSYSGWQAQGYTF. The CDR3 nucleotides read TGTGCCAGCAGTTACTCGGGGTGGCAGGCCCAAGGCTACACCTTC.

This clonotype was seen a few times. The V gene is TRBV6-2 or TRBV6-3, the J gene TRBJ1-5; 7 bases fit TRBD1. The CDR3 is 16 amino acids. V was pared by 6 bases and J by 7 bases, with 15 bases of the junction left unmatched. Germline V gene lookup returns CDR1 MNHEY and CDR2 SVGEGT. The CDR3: CASRKGAGGLGQPQHF. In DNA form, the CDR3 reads TGTGCCAGCAGGAAAGGGGCAGGGGGGCTTGGGCAGCCCCAGCATTTT.

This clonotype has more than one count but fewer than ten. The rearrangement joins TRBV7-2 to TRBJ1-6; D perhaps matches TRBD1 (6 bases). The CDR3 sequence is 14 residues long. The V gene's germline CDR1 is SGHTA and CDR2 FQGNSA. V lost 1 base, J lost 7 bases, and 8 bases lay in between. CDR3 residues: CASSLDRVNSPLHF. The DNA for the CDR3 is TGTGCCAGCAGCTTAGACAGGGTGAATTCACCCCTCCACTTT.

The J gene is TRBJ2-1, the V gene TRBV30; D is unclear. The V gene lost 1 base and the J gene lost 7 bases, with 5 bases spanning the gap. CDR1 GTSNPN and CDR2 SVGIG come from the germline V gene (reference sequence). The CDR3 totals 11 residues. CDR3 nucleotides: TGTGCCTGGAGTGCTAGTAATGAGCAGTTCTTC. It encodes CAWSASNEQFF.

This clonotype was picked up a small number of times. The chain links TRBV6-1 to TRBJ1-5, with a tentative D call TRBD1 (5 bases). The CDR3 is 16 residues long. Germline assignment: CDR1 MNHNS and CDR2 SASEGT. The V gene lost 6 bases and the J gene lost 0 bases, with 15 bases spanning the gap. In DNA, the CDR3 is TGTGCCAGCAGCCCCCCCCGGGGGAATAGCAATCAGCCCCAGCATTTT. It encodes CASSPPRGNSNQPQHF.

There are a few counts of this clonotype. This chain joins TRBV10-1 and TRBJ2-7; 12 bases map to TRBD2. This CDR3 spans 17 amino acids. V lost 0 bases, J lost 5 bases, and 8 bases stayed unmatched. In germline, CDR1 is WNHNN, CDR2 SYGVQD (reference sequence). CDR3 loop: CASSESLAGGPRDEQYF. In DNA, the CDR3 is TGCGCCAGCAGTGAGTCGCTAGCGGGAGGGCCGAGGGACGAGCAGTACTTC.

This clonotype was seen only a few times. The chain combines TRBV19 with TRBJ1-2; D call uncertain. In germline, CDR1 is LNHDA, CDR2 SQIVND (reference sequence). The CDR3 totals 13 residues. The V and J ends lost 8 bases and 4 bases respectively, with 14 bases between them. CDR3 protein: CASVSGGGYGYTF. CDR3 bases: TGTGCCAGTGTATCCGGCGGTGGCTATGGCTACACCTTC.

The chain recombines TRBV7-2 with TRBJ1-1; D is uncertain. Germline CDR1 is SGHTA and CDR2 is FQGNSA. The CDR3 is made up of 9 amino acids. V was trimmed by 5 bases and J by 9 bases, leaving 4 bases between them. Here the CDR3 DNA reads TGTGCCAGCAGCCCAAAAGCTTTCTTT. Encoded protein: CASSPKAFF.

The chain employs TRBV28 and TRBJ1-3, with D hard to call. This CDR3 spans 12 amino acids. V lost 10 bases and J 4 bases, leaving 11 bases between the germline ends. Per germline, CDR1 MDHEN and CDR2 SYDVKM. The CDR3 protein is CATVSVGNTIYF. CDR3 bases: TGTGCCACAGTCTCAGTGGGAAACACCATATATTTT.

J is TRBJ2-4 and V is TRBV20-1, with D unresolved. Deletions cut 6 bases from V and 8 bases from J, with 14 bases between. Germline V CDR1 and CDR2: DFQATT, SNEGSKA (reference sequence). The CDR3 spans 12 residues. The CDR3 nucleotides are TGCAGTGCGCGACGTAAGATCCACATTCAGTACTTC. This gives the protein CSARRKIHIQYF.